Listed below are T cell receptor beta chains from one sample, sequenced in a study of shared T cell receptors in the human thymus. Libraries were prepared by immunoSEQ multiplex PCR; TCRdb keeps only in-frame clonotypes and omits some of them. The sample carries some 700,000 clones, roughly 90% recorded once. These data also formed part of another study, on human thymus T cells.

The sequenced material came from thymocytes. The receptors here all came from a boy younger than two with a congenital heart defect. Both conserved end residues are part of each CDR3. The D gene is left open where the match is weak. Clone size is shown for a subset of rows, as once, few, many or a class of expanded clone.

v_call	j_call	d_call	clone_size	cdr3_aa	cdr3_nt
TRBV9	TRBJ2-1	TRBD2	-	CASSLWETSGYNEQFF	TGTGCCAGCAGCCTCTGGGAAACTAGCGGTTACAATGAGCAGTTCTTC
TRBV18	TRBJ2-2	TRBD2	-	CASSPPASGNVTGELFF	TGTGCCAGCTCACCACCGGCTAGCGGGAATGTCACCGGGGAGCTGTTTTTT
TRBV7-2	TRBJ2-7	-	-	CASSPSRIAIYEQYF	TGTGCCAGCAGCCCTTCGCGGATAGCGATCTACGAGCAGTACTTC
TRBV6-1	TRBJ2-5	-	-	CASSASRWRETQYF	TGTGCCAGCAGTGCATCTCGCTGGAGGGAGACCCAGTACTTC
TRBV15	TRBJ2-5	TRBD2	-	CATSRDSGRAVSVQYF	TGTGCCACCAGCAGAGATAGCGGGAGGGCCGTTAGTGTGCAGTACTTC
TRBV28	TRBJ1-4	-	-	CASKGARMLEKLFF	TGTGCCAGCAAAGGCGCGAGGATGTTGGAAAAACTGTTTTTT
TRBV4-3	TRBJ2-5	TRBD2	-	CASSQEREPGEETQYF	TGCGCCAGCAGCCAAGAGCGGGAGCCCGGGGAAGAGACCCAGTACTTC
TRBV25-1	TRBJ2-7	TRBD1	-	CASSANPGQGAYEQYF	TGTGCCAGCAGTGCAAATCCGGGACAGGGGGCTTACGAGCAGTACTTC
TRBV5-1	TRBJ2-7	TRBD1	-	CASSPNRGYEQYF	TGCGCCAGCAGCCCTAACAGGGGCTACGAGCAGTACTTC
TRBV27	TRBJ2-1	TRBD1	-	CASLPWTGALSSYNEQFF	TGTGCCAGCCTCCCCTGGACAGGGGCCTTAAGCTCCTACAATGAGCAGTTCTTC
TRBV4-3	TRBJ2-1	-	-	CASSQDRGTPPPSSYNEQFF	TGCGCCAGCAGCCAAGATCGGGGGACTCCACCACCGAGCTCCTACAATGAGCAGTTCTTC
TRBV9	TRBJ2-3	TRBD2	-	CASSGTPGLADPPDTQYF	TGTGCCAGCAGCGGAACTCCAGGACTAGCCGACCCCCCAGATACGCAGTATTTT
TRBV6-1	TRBJ2-5	-	-	CASGEQGAETQYF	TGTGCCAGCGGAGAACAGGGAGCGGAGACCCAGTACTTC
TRBV12-2	TRBJ2-2	-	-	CASRLGATGELFF	TGTGCAAGTCGCTTAGGAGCCACCGGGGAGCTGTTTTTT
TRBV6-5	TRBJ1-5	TRBD1	-	CASSYWGQDSNQPQHF	TGTGCCAGCAGTTACTGGGGACAGGATAGCAATCAGCCCCAGCATTTT
TRBV5-4	TRBJ1-2	-	-	CASSPDLRGYGYTF	TGTGCCAGCAGCCCGGACCTCCGGGGGTATGGCTACACCTTC
TRBV19	TRBJ2-2	-	-	CASSITGTNTGELFF	TGTGCCAGTAGCATTACAGGGACCAACACCGGGGAGCTGTTTTTT
TRBV5-6	TRBJ2-7	-	-	CASSLAQARSWEQYF	TGTGCCAGCAGCTTGGCCCAGGCGCGCTCTTGGGAGCAGTACTTC
TRBV6-5	TRBJ2-5	-	-	CASGHGSETQYF	TGTGCCAGCGGCCACGGGTCAGAGACCCAGTACTTC
TRBV4-3	TRBJ2-1	-	-	CASSQDRDKNNEQFF	TGCGCCAGCAGCCAAGATAGGGACAAGAACAATGAGCAGTTCTTC
TRBV2	TRBJ2-7	TRBD2	-	CASSEQGGRLAGGPRDEQYF	TGTGCCAGCAGTGAACAGGGGGGTCGCCTAGCGGGAGGGCCGAGGGACGAGCAGTACTTC
TRBV19	TRBJ1-2	TRBD1	-	CASSIELDRGNYGYTF	TGTGCCAGTAGTATAGAATTGGACAGGGGGAACTATGGCTACACCTTC
TRBV27	TRBJ1-2	-	-	CASGPFSTGVDYYGYTF	TGTGCCAGCGGTCCCTTCTCCACAGGCGTAGACTACTATGGCTACACCTTC
TRBV7-2	TRBJ2-5	-	-	CASSPPTGGEETQYF	TGTGCCAGCAGCCCGCCCACCGGTGGGGAGGAGACCCAGTACTTC
TRBV5-6	TRBJ2-2	-	-	CASSLSDFPGTGELFF	TGTGCCAGCAGCTTGTCCGACTTCCCGGGCACCGGGGAGCTGTTTTTT
TRBV30	TRBJ1-3	TRBD1	-	CAWTPGTGAQVPIYF	TGTGCCTGGACCCCCGGGACAGGGGCGCAGGTCCCCATATATTTT
TRBV9	TRBJ2-1	TRBD1	-	CASSVWDRVADEQFF	TGTGCCAGCAGCGTTTGGGACAGGGTGGCCGATGAGCAGTTCTTC
TRBV27	TRBJ2-3	-	few	CASSPTCGADTQYF	TGTGCCAGCAGCCCTACTTGCGGAGCAGATACGCAGTATTTT